The clone carrying this T cell receptor beta chain was detected ten times or more. Its antigen is not identified. Per germline, CDR1 DFQATT and CDR2 SNEGSKA (reference sequence). The CDR3 totals 15 residues. Trimming left V 0 bases short and J 0 bases short, with 11 bases between. Amplification of the TCR beta CDR3 regions used RNA transcripts (as template). Second-round multiplex PCR came after first-round RT-PCR with HTBI primers. TCRdb passed the multiplex PCR reads through MiXCR, listing each CDR3 protein once. The table has 360,000 or so distinct CDR3 sequences, approximately 20% seen once. The sample originates from a study of Graves' ophthalmopathy and Graves' hyperthyroidism. Findings and caveats of the study: Cross-validated, the 13-signature model showed 87.88%/81.08% sensitivity/specificity, and 80%/75% in the test set. The model flagged ophthalmopathy progression at roughly 70% sensitivity and 72% to 85% specificity. Blood contained most expanded thyroid clonotypes exceeding 0.001 frequency.

Exclusion criteria comprised other autoimmune diseases, uncontrolled infections, pregnancy or lactation in patients. Sequenced material: peripheral blood. The chain links TRBV20-1 to TRBJ2-5; D is uncertain. The origin of this receptor is a woman younger than 35 with Graves' ophthalmopathy. In nucleotides, the CDR3 is TGCAGTGCTAGAGATTGGCGGTCGTACCAAGAGACCCAGTACTTC. Protein: CSARDWRSYQETQYF.